The clone carrying this T cell receptor (beta chain) was counted between two and nine times. CDR3 length: 16 residues. CDR1 and CDR2 from the germline V gene are SGHTS and YDEGEE. The V and J ends lost 1 base and 1 base respectively, with 12 bases between them. This record comes from a study of cytomegalovirus exposure and HLA in healthy donors. PCR was performed using 60 Vbeta and 13 Jbeta primers. Generated by immunoSEQ multiplex PCR, the TCRdb table keeps only in-frame clones and is missing some. This table holds roughly 200,000 clones, roughly 70% found once. Sequencing was done on a sample of PBMCs. This TCR was recovered from a man aged 40-49 years in good health and CMV-seropositive. The chain uses TRBV5-8 and TRBJ1-5; TRBD1 is a possible D gene (5 bases). In nucleotides, the CDR3 is TGTGCCAGCAGCTTGTTGGGGCAGACGAGCAATCAGCCCCAGCATTTT. Protein sequence: CASSLLGQTSNQPQHF.